This T cell receptor (beta chain) was found in a study of cytotoxic CD8 clonotypes in ibrutinib-treated CLL. Cryopreserved PBMCs were the source of around 2 micrograms of genomic DNA, which went to TCR beta libraries. Clones were read by immunoSEQ multiplex PCR, and TCRdb kept only the in-frame ones, dropping some. The data show approximately 160,000 clones, over 75% seen once. V was shortened by 0 bases and J by 11 bases, with 15 bases between the two germline ends. The germline gives CDR1 SGHRS, CDR2 YFSETQ. The CDR3 loop spans 14 amino acids. The J gene is TRBJ2-1, the V gene TRBV5-1; TRBD2 might be the D (6 bases). This receptor was identified in a human donor with chronic lymphocytic leukemia. The sequences come from PBMCs, collected at disease progression, from a patient treated with ibrutinib. The CDR3 nucleotides are TGCGCCAGCAGCTTGGAAGTACTAGCCCCGAAGCAGTTCTTC. It translates to CASSLEVLAPKQFF.